Included here is one T cell receptor beta chain sequence, with context. The record originates from a study of blood T cell repertoires in COVID-19. TCRdb's table, derived via immunoSEQ multiplex PCR, lists solely in-frame clones and lacks some. This table holds a few hundred thousand clones, more than 80% found once. The TCR originated in a young man who had recovered from COVID-19. The source material was PBMCs or T cells enriched from blood (not recorded which).

CDR3 loop: CASSQGQSGANVLTF. DNA for the CDR3: TGTGCCAGCAGCCAAGGACAGTCTGGGGCCAACGTCCTGACTTTC. J is TRBJ2-6 and V is TRBV4-2; TRBD1 might be the D (5 bases). This CDR3 is built from 15 residues. Trimming stripped 1 base from V and 1 base from J, with 5 bases between. The germline V gene encodes CDR1 LGHNA and CDR2 YNFKEQ.